The 32 T cell receptor beta chains listed next were all sequenced from one sample in a study of regulatory T cells in long-lasting Graves disease. Libraries of TCR beta came from iRepertoire HTBI primers plus Arm-PCR of CDR3 regions. TCRdb reprocessed the multiplex PCR reads via MiXCR and lists one record per CDR3 protein. The sample lists 360,000 or so distinct CDR3 sequences; about a sixth were seen once. Indicated time point: newly diagnosed GD, antithyroid drugs for less than 3 months. PBMC-derived RNA was used for the TCR library. These data were also reused for a study on T cells in Graves' hyperthyroidism and ophthalmopathy.

The sample here was peripheral blood mononuclear cells (PBMCs), taken at new diagnosis, from a patient treated with antithyroid drugs. The receptors stem from a woman aged 18-30 years with Graves disease.

On this clonotype itself: This clone may be a read error of a much larger clone one base away. This rearrangement joins TRBV6-1 to TRBJ1-2, with D perhaps matching TRBD1 (5 bases). CDR1 is MNHNS, CDR2 SASEGT, per germline. This CDR3 contains 15 residues. Trimming left V 5 bases short and J 0 bases short, with 13 bases between. DNA for the CDR3: TGTGCCAGCAGTCCGCGGGGCAGGTCTAACTATGGCTACACCTTC. Amino acids: CASSPRGRSNYGYTF.

This chain uses TRBV30 with TRBJ1-4; maybe TRBD1 (5 bases). The CDR3 runs to 14 residues. CDR1 GTSNPN and CDR2 SVGIG come from the germline V gene (reference sequence). The CDR3 spells CGIRRGGTNEKLFF. For the CDR3, the DNA is TGTGGGATAAGGCGCGGGGGGACTAATGAAAAACTGTTTTTT.

This clonotype was detected ten times or more. The V gene is TRBV2, the J gene TRBJ2-5; D is perhaps TRBD1 (6 bases). Germline assignment: CDR1 SNHLY and CDR2 FYNNEI. The CDR3 spans 14 residues. With 6 bases removed from V and 5 bases from J, the gap between germline ends came to 16 bases. Here the CDR3 DNA reads TGTGCCAGCAGGCCAGGGGCCCTTGGGGAGACCCAGTACTTC. This gives the protein CASRPGALGETQYF.

This clonotype occurred many times. This rearrangement joins TRBV3-1 to TRBJ1-2; weak D call: TRBD1 (5 bases). Trimming left V 1 base short and J 8 bases short, with 23 bases between. Germline assignment: CDR1 LGHDT and CDR2 YNNKEL (reference sequence). This CDR3 contains 17 residues. The CDR3 DNA sequence: TGTGCCAGCAGCCAAGTCCTGTCCCGTAGGCAGGGTAACGGCTACACCTTC. Protein: CASSQVLSRRQGNGYTF.

This clonotype was counted ten times or more. The V call is TRBV14, the J call TRBJ1-6, with D unclear. V shed 4 bases and J shed 14 bases, with 15 bases lying between them. The CDR3 runs 13 residues. The germline gives CDR1 SGHDN, CDR2 FVKESK. Here the CDR3 DNA reads TGTGCCAGCAGCCGAGACACGTTTGAGGCCCTCCACTTT. Its protein is CASSRDTFEALHF. Full variable domain (rest looked up from reference TRBV14 and TRBJ1-6): EAGVTQFPSHSVIEKGQTVTLRCDPISGHDNLYWYRRVMGKEIKFLLHFVKESKQDESGMPNNRFLAERTGGTYSTLKVQPAELEDSGVYFCASSRDTFEALHFGNGTRLTVT.

This clonotype was detected only a few times. V usage is TRBV7-9 and J usage is TRBJ1-2; D gene ambiguous. CDR1 and CDR2 (germline): SEHNR, FQNEAQ (reference sequence). The CDR3 sequence is 12 residues long. V was pared by 8 bases and J by 7 bases, with 14 bases between. CDR3 nucleotides: TGTGCCAGCTCGGAGTCCGTGTTTGGCTACACCTTC. Encoded protein: CASSESVFGYTF.

There are many counts of this clonotype. The rearrangement joins TRBV12-3 or TRBV12-4 to TRBJ2-1; maybe TRBD1 (6 bases). This CDR3 comprises 13 residues. Trimming pared 5 bases from V and 7 bases from J, leaving 12 bases between. The CDR3 bases are TGTGCCAGCAGTGCTTACAGGGAGAATGAGCAGTTCTTC. This translates into CASSAYRENEQFF.

With regard to this clonotype: No conserved phenylalanine or tryptophan is present at the end of the CDR3, so a read error is the likely explanation. The J gene is TRBJ2-5, the V gene TRBV28; the D gene is possibly TRBD1 (7 bases). Germline V gives CDR1 MDHEN, CDR2 SYDVKM. The V end was cut by 2 bases, the J end by 4 bases, with 11 bases between. The CDR3 has 14 residues. CDR3 sequence (DNA): TGTGCCAGCAGTTTAGCAGGGGGGACAGAGACCCAGTACCTC. Translation: CASSLAGGTETQYL.

This clonotype has ten or more counts. The gene calls are TRBV18 and TRBJ1-5, with a tentative D call TRBD1 (5 bases). Germline V gene sequence: CDR1 KGHSH, CDR2 LQKENI. Trimming left V 3 bases short and J 4 bases short, with 13 bases between. The CDR3 is 15 amino acids. The CDR3 coding sequence is TGTGCCAGCTCACCTGACCAGAACAGGAATCAGCCCCAGCATTTT. Protein sequence: CASSPDQNRNQPQHF.

In this sample, this clonotype turned up a few times. The chain joins TRBV27 to TRBJ1-6; D uncertain. The CDR3 loop spans 14 amino acids. With 2 bases removed from V and 5 bases from J, the gap between germline ends came to 7 bases. Germline CDR1 and CDR2: MNHEY and SMNVEV (reference sequence). CDR3 protein: CASSLVGDNSPLHF. The DNA of the CDR3 is TGTGCCAGCAGTTTAGTTGGGGATAATTCACCCCTCCACTTT.

This clonotype was counted many times. The chain is built from TRBV7-2 and TRBJ2-7; TRBD2 matches at 12 bases. Germline lookup yields CDR1 SGHTA and CDR2 FQGNSA. V was pared by 6 bases and J by 5 bases, with 11 bases of the junction left unmatched. The CDR3 sequence is 16 residues long. The CDR3 reads CASSSSGRGKNHEQYF. For the CDR3, the DNA is TGTGCCAGCAGTTCTAGCGGGAGGGGGAAAAACCACGAGCAGTACTTC.

This sequence joins TRBV9 and TRBJ2-1; D gene uncertain. V was trimmed by 0 bases and J by 5 bases, leaving 9 bases between them. Germline V gene data show CDR1 as SGDLS and CDR2 as YYNGEE. The length of the CDR3 is 14 residues. CDR3 in amino acids: CASSVVDYNNEQFF. The CDR3 DNA reads as TGTGCCAGCAGCGTAGTGGATTACAACAATGAGCAGTTCTTC.

This chain connects TRBV19 to TRBJ1-2; tentative D call: TRBD1 (5 bases). With 10 bases removed from V and 4 bases from J, the gap between germline ends came to 10 bases. Germline CDR1 is LNHDA and CDR2 is SQIVND (reference sequence). The length of the CDR3 is 11 residues. CDR3 amino acids: CAIGTAYGYTF. Written as DNA, the CDR3 is TGTGCCATCGGGACGGCCTATGGCTACACCTTC.

This clonotype has only a few counts. A read error may produce the germline difference seen at one junction end. The V call is TRBV7-7, the J call TRBJ2-2, with D maybe TRBD1 (6 bases). Germline loops: CDR1 SSHAT, CDR2 FNYEAQ (reference sequence). This CDR3 has 16 amino acids. The DNA for the CDR3 is TGTGCTAGCAGCTTAGGGGGACGGTCAAACACCGGGGAGCTGTTTTTT. It translates to CASSLGGRSNTGELFF.

Concerning this clonotype itself: It may be a read error: a sequence one base away is much more abundant. V is TRBV11-2 and J is TRBJ2-5, with 11 bases fitting TRBD1. The CDR3 covers 17 residues. The J segment lost 3 bases and the V segment lost 6 bases, leaving 12 bases of the junction unmatched. Germline CDR1 reads SGHAT; CDR2 reads FQNNGV. CDR3 region: CASSLGQGAPQEETQYF. The CDR3, as DNA: TGTGCCAGCAGTCTTGGACAGGGGGCCCCACAAGAAGAGACCCAGTACTTC.

With respect to this clonotype: A read error may explain this, as a much larger clone is one base away. The final CDR3 position lacks the conserved phenylalanine or tryptophan, pointing to a likely read error. The gene calls are TRBV9 and TRBJ1-1; weak D call: TRBD1 (6 bases). CDR3 length: 13 amino acids. Germline V CDR1 and CDR2: SGDLS, YYNGEE. V was trimmed by 3 bases and J by 1 base, leaving 7 bases between them. Written as DNA, the CDR3 is TGTGCCAGCAGCGCGGGACAGAACACTGAAGCTTTCTTG. It translates to CASSAGQNTEAFL.

The chain carries TRBV7-3 and TRBJ2-3, with TRBD2 identical over 9 bases. The junction had 8 bases not matched to a gene; V was cut back by 5 bases and J by 2 bases. CDR3 length: 16 amino acids. CDR1 and CDR2 (germline): SGHTA, FQGTGA. The CDR3 nucleotides are TGTGCCAGCAGCCAGCGGGCGGGAGGGCCCACAGATACGCAGTATTTT. As protein: CASSQRAGGPTDTQYF.

This clonotype was recorded many times. In nucleotides, the CDR3 is TGCAGTGCTAGAGAGGGTAGCGGGGGCTACAATGAGCAGTTCTTC. The encoded protein is CSAREGSGGYNEQFF. The chain employs TRBV20-1 and TRBJ2-1; 9 bases line up with TRBD2. The CDR3 extends over 15 amino acids. Germline trimming cut 0 bases from V and 3 bases from J; bases unmatched to any gene: 3. Germline values: CDR1 DFQATT, CDR2 SNEGSKA (reference sequence).

The rearrangement links TRBV28 to TRBJ2-7; 8 positions agree with TRBD1. The CDR3 sequence is 14 residues long. V gave up 2 bases and J gave up 5 bases; unmatched junction bases: 5. CDR1 and CDR2 from the germline V gene are MDHEN and SYDVKM. This CDR3 is CASSLTQGANEQYF. For the CDR3, the DNA is TGTGCCAGCAGTTTAACGCAGGGGGCTAACGAGCAGTACTTC. Full variable domain (outside the CDR3, taken from reference TRBV28 and TRBJ2-7): DVKVTQSSRYLVKRTGEKVFLECVQDMDHENMFWYRQDPGLGLRLIYFSYDVKMKEKGDIPEGYSVSREKKERFSLILESASTNQTSMYLCASSLTQGANEQYFGPGTRLTVT.

The chain recombines TRBV25-1 with TRBJ2-6; 7 bases line up with TRBD1. The V and J ends lost 6 bases and 2 bases, in that order; junction bases with no gene match: 16. The CDR3 has 19 amino acids. CDR1 and CDR2 from the germline V gene are MGHDK and SYGVNS. The CDR3 region has the DNA TGTGCCAGCAGCAATCGACAGGGTTGGGATTTTGCTGGGGCCAACGTCCTGACTTTC. This encodes CASSNRQGWDFAGANVLTF.

This clonotype was recorded at least ten times. The chain recombines TRBV12-3 or TRBV12-4 with TRBJ2-7; D is possibly TRBD1 or TRBD2 (5 bases each). Trimming stripped 1 base from V and 11 bases from J, with 9 bases between. The CDR3 length is 11 residues. This CDR3 is CASSLVGTKYF. In DNA, the CDR3 is TGTGCCAGCAGTTTAGTTGGGACCAAGTACTTC.

The V call is TRBV7-3, the J call TRBJ2-1; D possibly corresponds to TRBD2 (5 bases). The CDR3 length is 15 residues. The V and J ends lost 3 bases and 4 bases respectively, with 13 bases between them. Germline V gene data show CDR1 as SGHTA and CDR2 as FQGTGA. CDR3 sequence (DNA): TGTGCCAGCAGCTTTACGATTAGCGCTTACAATGAGCAGTTCTTC. It yields the protein CASSFTISAYNEQFF.

This clonotype was detected once. The conserved phenylalanine or tryptophan is not found at the CDR3 terminus, so this likely reflects a read error. This chain connects TRBV5-1 to TRBJ2-1, with 7 bases that match TRBD1. The J call may be incorrect, as the DNA end agrees better with TRBJ2-5. Germline values: CDR1 SGHRS, CDR2 YFSETQ. CDR3 length: 15 residues. CDR3 in DNA: TGCGCCAGCAGCGGGAACAGGGGAATCAAGGAGACCCAGTACATC. Its protein product is CASSGNRGIKETQYI.

V usage is TRBV5-1 and J usage is TRBJ1-2; no reliable D call. The CDR3 covers 14 residues. V lost 2 bases to trimming and J lost 8 bases, with 16 bases between them. Germline CDR1 and CDR2: SGHRS and YFSETQ. In DNA, the CDR3 is TGCGCCAGCAGCTTACAGACAAAGGTGGAGGGCTACACCTTC. Amino acids: CASSLQTKVEGYTF.

This clonotype was counted at least ten times. The rearrangement joins TRBV24-1 to TRBJ2-5; D not resolved. The CDR3 runs to 15 residues. V lost 2 bases and J 5 bases, leaving 14 bases between the germline ends. The germline gives CDR1 KGHDR, CDR2 SFDVKD. Here the CDR3 DNA reads TGTGCCACCAGTGATTCGCGATTGGGGAAGGAGACCCAGTACTTC. It is translated as CATSDSRLGKETQYF.

This clonotype has only a few counts. The junction differs from germline at one of its ends, possibly a read error. The CDR3 here is CASGYNARTGGGDTQYF. The CDR3 region has the DNA TGTGCCAGCGGTTACAACGCCCGGACAGGGGGGGGGGATACGCAGTATTTT. The chain carries TRBV6-2 or TRBV6-3 and TRBJ2-3, with 10 bases identical to TRBD1. CDR3 length equals 17 residues. Germline V gene lookup returns CDR1 MNHEY and CDR2 SVGEGT.

The genes are TRBV6-1 and TRBJ2-5; D unclear. V was pared by 2 bases and J by 3 bases, with 10 bases between. CDR1 MNHNS and CDR2 SASEGT come from the germline V gene. CDR3 length equals 14 residues. The CDR3 here is CASSETTPKETQYF. The CDR3, as DNA: TGTGCCAGCAGTGAAACGACCCCTAAAGAGACCCAGTACTTC.

This clonotype was counted ten times or more. The V call is TRBV6-1, the J call TRBJ2-3; TRBD2 aligns across 8 bases. Losses at the gene ends were 3 bases for V and 0 bases for J; bases not matched to a gene: 5. The CDR3 consists of 16 residues. Germline assignment: CDR1 MNHNS and CDR2 SASEGT. The DNA for the CDR3 is TGTGCCAGCAGTGACTCGGCGGGAGGTAGCACAGATACGCAGTATTTT. The encoded protein is CASSDSAGGSTDTQYF.

This clonotype has a count of ten or more. The V and J genes are TRBV18 and TRBJ1-5; no clear D gene. CDR1 and CDR2 from the germline V gene are KGHSH and LQKENI. The CDR3 contains 12 residues. V was pared by 6 bases and J by 4 bases, with 7 bases between. CDR3 bases: TGTGCCAGCTCGAGGGAAAATCAGCCCCAGCATTTT. This gives the protein CASSRENQPQHF.

J is TRBJ2-1 and V is TRBV12-3 or TRBV12-4, with D perhaps matching TRBD2 (6 bases). V was clipped by 4 bases and J by 9 bases, with 13 bases between them. CDR3 length equals 13 residues. CDR3 protein: CASSSREVSEQFF. CDR3 in DNA: TGTGCCAGCAGTTCAAGGGAGGTCAGTGAGCAGTTCTTC.

The chain carries TRBV27 and TRBJ2-1; 10 nucleotides line up with TRBD2. The CDR3 sequence is 16 residues long. V lost 4 bases and J lost 5; bases outside the gene matches: 8. Germline-derived CDR1 and CDR2 are MNHEY and SMNVEV (reference sequence). For the CDR3, the DNA is TGTGCCAGCAGTTACATAGCGGGGGGACTGAACAATGAGCAGTTCTTC. This gives the protein CASSYIAGGLNNEQFF.

This clonotype was seen at least ten times. The V call is TRBV5-6, the J call TRBJ2-7, with TRBD2 matching 9 bases. With V trimmed by 1 base and J by 6 bases, 8 bases remained unmatched. The CDR3 loop spans 15 amino acids. CDR1 is SGHDT, CDR2 YYEEEE, per germline. The DNA for the CDR3 is TGTGCCAGCAGCTTGACCGGCCTAGCGGGATCCGAGCAGTACTTC. Protein: CASSLTGLAGSEQYF.